What follows are 12 T cell receptor beta chains derived from one specimen sequenced in a study of regulatory T cells in long-lasting Graves disease. Arm-PCR with iRepertoire HTBI primers amplified the CDR3 regions for these TCR beta libraries. One entry per CDR3 protein results from TCRdb running MiXCR on the multiplex PCR reads. This table has about 440,000 distinct CDR3 sequences, 16% appearing once. The time point is: newly diagnosed GD, antithyroid drugs for less than 3 months. Generation of the TCR library employed RNA extracted from PBMCs. These sequences were also reported in another study, on T cells in Graves' hyperthyroidism and ophthalmopathy.

This specimen consisted of peripheral blood mononuclear cells (PBMCs), obtained at new diagnosis, from a patient treated with antithyroid drugs. Source of these receptors: a young woman with Graves disease.

This clonotype was detected ten times or more. CDR3 sequence reads: CASSLVGLLPGEQYF. Written as DNA, the CDR3 is TGTGCCAGCAGCTTAGTGGGTTTACTACCGGGGGAGCAGTACTTC. The rearrangement joins TRBV7-9 to TRBJ2-7; D may be TRBD2 (5 bases). Germline CDR1 reads SEHNR; CDR2 reads FQNEAQ (reference sequence). V dropped 1 base and J dropped 7 bases, with 17 bases sitting between them. The CDR3 sequence is 15 residues long.

This clonotype was found many times. The CDR3 protein is CASSFGLVWTQYF. CDR3 DNA sequence: TGTGCCAGCAGCTTCGGACTGGTTTGGACGCAGTATTTT. The J gene is TRBJ2-3, the V gene TRBV5-8, with D possibly TRBD2 on 5 matching bases. From germline, CDR1 is SGHTS and CDR2 YDEGEE. The CDR3 consists of 13 residues. V was shortened by 2 bases and J by 9 bases, with 13 bases between the two germline ends.

The table lists this clonotype with a few counts. CDR3 amino acids: CASSQDGIRGYTF. CDR3 DNA sequence: TGCGCCAGCAGTCAAGACGGAATTCGGGGCTACACCTTC. This sequence joins TRBV10-2 and TRBJ1-2; no clear D. Trimming stripped 5 bases from V and 8 bases from J, with 15 bases between. CDR3 length equals 13 residues. Germline CDR1 and CDR2: WSHSY and SAAADI.

This clonotype was detected a few times. CDR3 loop: CSARTSANYYEQYF. The DNA of the CDR3 is TGCAGTGCTAGAACGAGCGCGAACTACTACGAGCAGTACTTC. The chain links TRBV20-1 to TRBJ2-7; the D is unclear. The ends were cut back, 2 bases at V and 3 bases at J, with 14 bases in the middle. Germline loops: CDR1 DFQATT, CDR2 SNEGSKA (reference sequence). The CDR3 runs to 14 residues.

In its sample, this clonotype was seen a few times. The rearrangement links TRBV7-2 to TRBJ1-2, with TRBD1 as a possible D gene (5 bases). The CDR3 has 15 residues. The V end was cut by 5 bases, the J end by 8 bases, with 21 bases between. CDR1 and CDR2 from the germline V gene are SGHTA and FQGNSA. The CDR3 region has the DNA TGTGCCAGCAGCCCACACCCGGGACTAGGAAGAGGCTACACCTTC. Protein product: CASSPHPGLGRGYTF.

With regard to this clonotype: This may come from a read error, since a much larger clone is one base off. J is TRBJ2-1 and V is TRBV7-2; D call uncertain. From germline, CDR1 is SGHTA and CDR2 FQGNSA. The V end lost 0 bases, the J end lost 10 bases, and 10 bases lay between the germline ends. There are 13 residues in the CDR3. As DNA, the CDR3 is TGTGCCAGCAGCTTAGCGGGGTCGTGGGAGCAGTTCTTC. Translation: CASSLAGSWEQFF.

In its sample, this clonotype was seen many times. The rearrangement joins TRBV28 to TRBJ1-4; D not resolved. The CDR3 loop spans 15 amino acids. The germline gives CDR1 MDHEN, CDR2 SYDVKM. Trimming pared 0 bases from V and 8 bases from J, leaving 13 bases between. The CDR3 DNA reads TGTGCCAGCAGTTTATGGCGCAGACCTCCCGAAAAACTGTTTTTT. Residues: CASSLWRRPPEKLFF. The full variable domain, in which reference TRBV28 and TRBJ1-4 provide the parts outside the CDR3, is DVKVTQSSRYLVKRTGEKVFLECVQDMDHENMFWYRQDPGLGLRLIYFSYDVKMKEKGDIPEGYSVSREKKERFSLILESASTNQTSMYLCASSLWRRPPEKLFFGSGTQLSVL.

This clonotype was counted a few times. The rearrangement joins TRBV4-1 to TRBJ2-1, with 8 bases that match TRBD2. The CDR3 length is 16 residues. Germline V gene lookup returns CDR1 MGHRA and CDR2 YSYEKL. Trimming took 4 bases from V and 8 from J; bases not matched to a gene: 13. The CDR3 sequence is CASSPIRGTSIYEQFF. The CDR3 DNA is TGCGCCAGCAGCCCTATTCGCGGGACTAGTATCTATGAGCAGTTCTTC.

This clonotype came up many times. CDR3 coding DNA: TGCGCCAGCAGCCAAGAGCTGACAGGGGGGAAAGTCAATGAGCAGTTCTTC. Protein: CASSQELTGGKVNEQFF. This chain joins TRBV4-3 and TRBJ2-1, with TRBD1 identical over 9 bases. The J segment lost 6 bases and the V segment lost 0 bases, leaving 9 bases of the junction unmatched. The CDR3 contains 17 residues. Germline assignment: CDR1 LGHNA and CDR2 YSLEER.

The rearrangement links TRBV19 to TRBJ2-2; maybe TRBD1 (6 bases). The CDR3 has 13 residues. V dropped 3 bases and J dropped 6 bases, with 8 bases sitting between them. Germline V CDR1 and CDR2: LNHDA, SQIVND (reference sequence). The DNA for the CDR3 is TGTGCCAGTAGTATTAGGGGGTCCGGGGAGCTGTTTTTT. As protein: CASSIRGSGELFF.

In this sample, this clonotype turned up many times. The chain has TRBV9 and TRBJ1-3, with D unresolved. Germline assignment: CDR1 SGDLS and CDR2 YYNGEE. Deletions cut 3 bases from V and 3 bases from J, with 13 bases between. There are 15 residues in the CDR3. The CDR3 region has the DNA TGTGCCAGCAGCGCAGGAGGGTCTAGTGGAAACACCATATATTTT. Encoded protein: CASSAGGSSGNTIYF.

In this sample, this clonotype turned up a few times. The chain is built from TRBV11-2 and TRBJ1-1; D may be TRBD1 (6 bases). The CDR3 consists of 16 residues. V was shortened by 5 bases and J by 2 bases, with 18 bases between the two germline ends. Per the germline V gene, CDR1 is SGHAT and CDR2 is FQNNGV. The CDR3 sequence: CASSPGGSRYNTEAFF. In DNA form, the CDR3 reads TGTGCCAGCAGCCCTGGGGGCAGCCGGTACAACACTGAAGCTTTCTTT.